These 31 T cell receptor beta chains came from one sample sequenced in a study of T cell responses to AZD1222 COVID-19 vaccine. Clones were read by immunoSEQ multiplex PCR, and TCRdb kept only the in-frame ones, dropping some. Of some 130,000 clones in the sample, roughly 87% were seen once. The sequences come from peripheral blood, collected 28 days after the second AZD1222 dose. These receptors were collected from an adult who received the AZD1222 COVID-19 vaccine.

In regard to this clone: Compared with germline, one end of the junction differs, possibly owing to a read error. The V call is TRBV9, the J call TRBJ2-2; D possibly matches TRBD1 or TRBD2 (5 bases each). CDR3 size: 14 residues. CDR1 is SGDLS and CDR2 is YYNGEE in the germline V gene. CDR3 bases: TGTGCCAGCACCGTAGATGGGGGAACCGGGGAGCTGTTTTTT. Protein: CASTVDGGTGELFF. The full variable domain, with the rest looked up from reference TRBV9 and TRBJ2-2, is DSGVTQTPKHLITATGQRVTLRCSPRSGDLSVYWYQQSLDQGLQFLIQYYNGEERAKGNILERFSAQQFPDLHSELNLSSLELGDSALYFCASTVDGGTGELFFGEGSRLTVL.

V usage is TRBV2 and J usage is TRBJ1-5, with 8 bases lining up with TRBD1. Germline trimming cut 7 bases from V and 4 bases from J; bases unmatched to any gene: 3. The CDR3 consists of 13 residues. The germline V gene encodes CDR1 SNHLY and CDR2 FYNNEI. The DNA for the CDR3 is TGTGCCAGCAACCGACAGGGGAATCAGCCCCAGCATTTT. Encoded protein: CASNRQGNQPQHF.

The V gene is TRBV6-2 or TRBV6-3, the J gene TRBJ1-6, with TRBD1 matching over 7 bases. Losses at the gene ends were 5 bases for V and 6 bases for J; bases not matched to a gene: 7. Germline CDR1 is MNHEY and CDR2 is SVGEGT. The CDR3 extends over 15 amino acids. The CDR3 is CASSDNRGANSPLHF. CDR3 bases: TGTGCCAGCAGTGACAACAGGGGAGCTAATTCACCCCTCCACTTT.

The CDR3 reads CASSRVAESTEAFF. CDR3 DNA sequence: TGTGCCAGTAGTCGGGTAGCCGAGAGTACTGAAGCTTTCTTT. The V and J genes are TRBV19 and TRBJ1-1; no reliable D call. CDR1 LNHDA and CDR2 SQIVND come from the germline V gene (reference sequence). Trimming left V 5 bases short and J 5 bases short, with 15 bases between. The CDR3 consists of 14 residues.

This clone has just one count. This chain uses TRBV20-1 with TRBJ1-1; 7 bases map to TRBD1. Unmatched junction bases numbered 5, after V lost 3 bases and J lost 4 bases. The germline gives CDR1 DFQATT, CDR2 SNEGSKA (reference sequence). This CDR3 is 13 amino acids long. CDR3 DNA sequence: TGCAGTGCTAGTAGGGGGCTGGGCACTGAAGCTTTCTTT. Protein: CSASRGLGTEAFF.

This sequence joins TRBV5-1 and TRBJ1-6; D is uncertain. Germline lookup yields CDR1 SGHRS and CDR2 YFSETQ. This CDR3 region has 15 residues. Deletions cut 0 bases from V and 5 bases from J, with 9 bases between. In DNA form, the CDR3 reads TGCGCCAGCAGCTTGGGAGGATTGGATAATTCACCCCTCCACTTT. This gives the protein CASSLGGLDNSPLHF.

This rearrangement joins TRBV28 to TRBJ1-2, with D perhaps TRBD1 (6 bases). V was clipped by 5 bases and J by 6 bases, with 13 bases between them. CDR1 is MDHEN and CDR2 is SYDVKM in the germline V gene. This CDR3 is 13 amino acids long. As DNA, the CDR3 is TGTGCCAGCAGTAGTACAGGGACTAATGGCTACACCTTC. Protein sequence: CASSSTGTNGYTF.

This chain connects TRBV23-1 to TRBJ1-1, with a possible D match to TRBD1 (5 bases). TRBV23-1 is reported as an ORF; its role is uncertain. With 7 bases removed from V and 1 base from J, the gap between germline ends came to 28 bases. CDR3 length equals 19 residues. Here the CDR3 DNA reads TGCGCCAGCAACTCAGGGAATATCAGGGCTAGGAACTCGAACACTGAAGCTTTCTTT. Its protein product is CASNSGNIRARNSNTEAFF.

V is TRBV28 and J is TRBJ1-4, with D unresolved. Germline V gene sequence: CDR1 MDHEN, CDR2 SYDVKM. Trimming shortened V by 3 bases and J by 8 bases, and 7 bases separated the two germline ends. This CDR3 has 12 residues. This CDR3 reads CASSFFGEKLFF. The DNA of the CDR3 is TGTGCCAGCAGTTTTTTCGGAGAAAAACTGTTTTTT.

The chain links TRBV6-5 to TRBJ1-1; the match to TRBD1 covers 9 bases. Trimming cost V 6 bases and J 8 bases; bases outside gene matches: 4. In germline, CDR1 is MNHEY, CDR2 SVGAGI. CDR3 length equals 12 residues. The CDR3 spells CASSLTGGEAFF. The CDR3 bases are TGTGCCAGCAGCTTGACAGGGGGAGAAGCTTTCTTT.

This clone occurred a few times. This sequence joins TRBV23-1 and TRBJ1-2; tentative D call: TRBD1 (5 bases). TRBV23-1 is an open reading frame, and its role is uncertain. This CDR3 has 14 residues. The germline V and J ends were trimmed by 9 bases and 5 bases, with 19 bases remaining between them. CDR3 DNA: TGCGCCAGATTGACCCAGGGCCTGGGGTATGGCTACACCTTC. Protein product: CARLTQGLGYGYTF.

The chain combines TRBV6-2 or TRBV6-3 with TRBJ1-2; 9 bases fit TRBD1. The CDR3 contains 13 residues. V shed 5 bases and J 5 bases; nucleotides not matched to a gene: 3. Germline-derived CDR1 and CDR2 are MNHEY and SVGEGT. CDR3 sequence: CASSVTGGYGYTF. The CDR3 DNA reads TGTGCCAGCAGTGTGACAGGGGGGTATGGCTACACCTTC.

The chain recombines TRBV18 with TRBJ2-5; TRBD1 matches at 9 bases. The germline gives CDR1 KGHSH, CDR2 LQKENI. This CDR3 has 16 amino acids. V lost 0 bases, J lost 5 bases, and 7 bases stayed unmatched. This chain's CDR3 is CASSPPGTGRVETQYF. The CDR3 DNA follows: TGTGCCAGCTCACCACCCGGGACAGGGAGGGTGGAGACCCAGTACTTC.

In its sample, this clone was seen a few times. The gene calls are TRBV27 and TRBJ2-5, with D uncertain. CDR3 length equals 13 residues. Germline V CDR1 and CDR2: MNHEY, SMNVEV (reference sequence). The V end lost 6 bases, the J end lost 2 bases, and 10 bases lay between the germline ends. DNA of the CDR3: TGTGCCAGCAGAGGCCACCTTCAAGAGACCCAGTACTTC. It yields the protein CASRGHLQETQYF.

The chain carries TRBV3-1 (or the pseudogene TRBV3-2) and TRBJ1-2, with D possibly being TRBD1 (6 bases). The CDR3 consists of 12 residues. V lost 6 bases and J 8 bases, leaving 13 bases between the germline ends. CDR1 and CDR2 from the germline V gene are LGHDT and YNNKEL (reference sequence). The DNA of the CDR3 is TGTGCCAGCAGTATTGGGGGCGGCGGCTACACCTTC. Residues: CASSIGGGGYTF.

This clone was seen a few times. J is TRBJ2-5 and V is TRBV12-3 or TRBV12-4; D may be TRBD2 (5 bases). This CDR3 is 12 amino acids long. Trimming cost V 5 bases and J 5 bases, with 9 bases left between them. CDR3 residues: CASSLPGETQYF. The DNA for the CDR3 is TGTGCCAGCAGTCTGCCGGGGGAGACCCAGTACTTC.

The gene calls are TRBV7-2 and TRBJ1-2; possibly TRBD1 for D (5 bases). Trimming cost V 5 bases and J 10 bases, with 17 bases left between them. This CDR3 region has 13 residues. Germline V gene sequence: CDR1 SGHTA, CDR2 FQGNSA. The CDR3 DNA reads TGTGCCAGCAGCCCCCCTATCCAGGGTTCCTACACCTTC. This encodes CASSPPIQGSYTF.

The chain is built from TRBV7-2 and TRBJ1-1, with D possibly TRBD1 on 5 matching bases. V lost 2 bases to trimming and J lost 2 bases, with 15 bases between them. Germline-derived CDR1 and CDR2 are SGHTA and FQGNSA. The CDR3 contains 16 residues. CDR3 protein: CASSLFGGRSNTEAFF. Written as DNA, the CDR3 is TGTGCCAGCAGCTTATTCGGGGGGAGGAGTAACACTGAAGCTTTCTTT.

V usage is TRBV5-5 and J usage is TRBJ2-3; 8 bases are shared with TRBD2. The V and J ends lost 4 bases and 0 bases, in that order; junction bases with no gene match: 7. Germline CDR1 reads SGHKS; CDR2 reads YYEKEE (reference sequence). The CDR3 sequence is 16 residues long. The CDR3 loop reads CASSQSGGFSTDTQYF. CDR3 nucleotides: TGTGCCAGCAGCCAGAGCGGGGGTTTCAGCACAGATACGCAGTATTTT.

V usage is TRBV29-1 and J usage is TRBJ1-2, with TRBD1 identical over 8 bases. This CDR3 is 13 amino acids long. J gave up 8 bases and V 3 bases, and 8 bases lay outside the gene matches. Germline V gene sequence: CDR1 SQVTM, CDR2 ANQGSEA. CDR3 in amino acids: CSVEVGQGWGYTF. CDR3 nucleotide sequence: TGCAGCGTTGAGGTTGGACAGGGATGGGGCTACACCTTC.

The chain uses TRBV18 and TRBJ2-5, with D possibly being TRBD1 (6 bases). This CDR3 is 13 amino acids long. Looked up from germline, CDR1 is KGHSH and CDR2 is LQKENI. With 6 bases removed from V and 3 bases from J, the gap between germline ends came to 11 bases. This chain's CDR3 is CASSLGQKETQYF. The CDR3 DNA reads as TGTGCCAGCTCCCTCGGACAGAAAGAGACCCAGTACTTC.

This clone was seen only a few times. This same CDR3 is encoded by further DNA sequences in the sample. CDR3 loop: CASSYSGQMNTEAFF. The CDR3 DNA reads as TGTGCCAGCAGTTACTCGGGACAGATGAACACTGAAGCTTTCTTT. This rearrangement joins TRBV6-5 to TRBJ1-1; 7 positions agree with TRBD1. The CDR3 has 15 amino acids. The germline V gene has CDR1 MNHEY and CDR2 SVGAGI. The V gene end was trimmed by 0 bases and the J gene end by 0 bases; junction bases not matched to a gene: 1.

The rearrangement links TRBV5-6 to TRBJ2-1; maybe TRBD1 (6 bases). The V end was cut by 4 bases, the J end by 0 bases, with 11 bases between. This CDR3 is built from 15 residues. Per the germline V gene, CDR1 is SGHDT and CDR2 is YYEEEE. CDR3 residues: CASSPGQNSYNEQFF. The DNA of the CDR3 is TGTGCCAGCAGCCCCGGACAGAACTCCTACAATGAGCAGTTCTTC.

The CDR3 DNA sequence: TGTGCCAGCAGTTTATGGGGCAGCGTCGAGCAGTACTTC. Amino acids: CASSLWGSVEQYF. This chain links TRBV27 with TRBJ2-7; weak D call: TRBD1 (5 bases). Germline V gives CDR1 MNHEY, CDR2 SMNVEV (reference sequence). Trimming left V 1 base short and J 6 bases short, with 10 bases between. The CDR3 has 13 amino acids.

The chain couples TRBV19 to TRBJ1-2; D might be TRBD1 (6 bases). Trimming pared 5 bases from V and 6 bases from J, leaving 19 bases between. The CDR3 has 15 amino acids. Germline values: CDR1 LNHDA, CDR2 SQIVND (reference sequence). This CDR3 is CASSSRTEIYHGYTF. The DNA for the CDR3 is TGTGCCAGTAGTTCCCGGACAGAAATATATCATGGCTACACCTTC.

The V gene is TRBV30, the J gene TRBJ1-6; D unresolved. Germline CDR1 reads GTSNPN; CDR2 reads SVGIG (reference sequence). The CDR3 contains 14 residues. The V end was cut by 2 bases, the J end by 0 bases, with 5 bases between. The CDR3 here is CAWSFNSYNSPLHF. CDR3 in DNA: TGTGCCTGGAGTTTTAACTCCTATAATTCACCCCTCCACTTT.

As regards this clone: One end of the junction fails to match germline, which may point to a read error. The J gene is TRBJ2-1, the V gene TRBV10-3, with no clear D. Per the germline V gene, CDR1 is ENHRY and CDR2 is SYGVKD. The CDR3 length is 14 residues. The CDR3 loop is CAISARGSDNEQFF. The CDR3 bases are TGTGCCATCAGTGCGCGAGGCTCCGACAATGAGCAGTTCTTC.

V and J are TRBV28 and TRBJ2-7, with 9 bases that match TRBD2. The CDR3 runs 15 residues. Germline V lookup: CDR1 MDHEN, CDR2 SYDVKM. Trimming removed 6 bases from V and 1 base from J; junction bases left unmatched: 7. The CDR3 coding sequence is TGTGCCAGCAGCATAGCGGGGGCCCTTTCCTACGAGCAGTACTTC. This translates into CASSIAGALSYEQYF.

The chain has TRBV18 and TRBJ1-2, with 7 bases matching TRBD1. V shed 2 bases and J 3 bases; nucleotides not matched to a gene: 0. CDR3 length: 13 amino acids. CDR1 is KGHSH, CDR2 LQKENI, per germline. In DNA, the CDR3 is TGTGCCAGCTCACCAGGACAGGACTATGGCTACACCTTC. It is translated as CASSPGQDYGYTF.

The chain links TRBV5-1 to TRBJ2-3, with 11 positions matching TRBD2. Germline V gene sequence: CDR1 SGHRS, CDR2 YFSETQ. The junction had 6 bases not matched to a gene; V was cut back by 6 bases and J by 3 bases. The CDR3 is 15 residues long. DNA of the CDR3: TGCGCCAGCACGGGACTAGCGGATGGTACAGATACGCAGTATTTT. Its protein product is CASTGLADGTDTQYF.

This chain joins TRBV3-1 (or the pseudogene TRBV3-2) and TRBJ1-1; TRBD1 agrees at 7 bases. The germline gives CDR1 LGHDT, CDR2 YNNKEL (reference sequence). The CDR3 runs to 13 residues. V dropped 6 bases and J dropped 5; count of bases not matched to a gene: 6. The CDR3 DNA follows: TGTGCCAGCAGATCGCAACAGGGGACTGAAGCTTTCTTT. The encoded protein is CASRSQQGTEAFF.